This TCR beta chain derives from a study of shared clonotypes between healthy human individuals. General observations from the study: Enrolling few donors narrowed the genetic and exposure-history diversity that was represented. A generally larger estimated richness was seen in naive subsets than in memory subsets. Rarefaction showed that sequencing of sorted subsets was incomplete (despite large depth). Shared clonotypes across all four donors exceeded non-shared ones in generation probability.

The V segment lost 4 bases and the J segment 4 bases; nucleotides outside the gene matches: 7. The CDR3 runs 15 residues. In germline, CDR1 is SGHRS, CDR2 YFSETQ. This clone was recorded at least ten times. The antigen is unknown. The data were produced by immunoSEQ multiplex PCR, yet TCRdb's version contains in-frame clones alone and is incomplete. The repertoire holds roughly 1 million clones, with more than 65% as singletons. The TCR originated in a man younger than 35 in good health. The sequencing input was memory CD4+ T cells sorted from blood. Subset: CD45RA-negative fraction. The chain recombines TRBV5-1 with TRBJ1-2; 10 bases line up with TRBD1. Here the CDR3 reads CASSETGGRGYGYTF. The CDR3 DNA sequence: TGCGCCAGCAGCGAGACAGGGGGCAGGGGCTATGGCTACACCTTC.